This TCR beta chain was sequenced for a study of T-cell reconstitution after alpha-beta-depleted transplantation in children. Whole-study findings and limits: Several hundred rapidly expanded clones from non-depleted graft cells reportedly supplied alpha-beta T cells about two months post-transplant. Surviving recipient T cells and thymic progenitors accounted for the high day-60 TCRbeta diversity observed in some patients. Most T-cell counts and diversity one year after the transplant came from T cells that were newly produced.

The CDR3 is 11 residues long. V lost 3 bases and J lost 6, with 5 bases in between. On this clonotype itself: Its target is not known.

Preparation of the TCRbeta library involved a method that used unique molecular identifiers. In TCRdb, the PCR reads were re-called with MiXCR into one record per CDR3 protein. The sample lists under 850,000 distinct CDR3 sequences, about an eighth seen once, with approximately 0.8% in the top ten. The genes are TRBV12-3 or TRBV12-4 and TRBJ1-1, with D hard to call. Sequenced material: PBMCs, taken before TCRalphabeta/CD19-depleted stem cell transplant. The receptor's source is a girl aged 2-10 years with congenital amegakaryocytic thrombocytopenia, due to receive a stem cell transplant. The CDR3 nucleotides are TGTGCCAGCAGTTTTACCCCTGAAGCTTTCTTT. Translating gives CASSFTPEAFF.